Listed here is a single T cell receptor beta chain. Antigen: not known. The sample belongs to a study of vaccination effects on CD4 cells after COVID-19. The CDR3 sequence is 15 residues long. V was cut by 2 bases and J by 4 bases, with 14 bases left in between. CDR1 and CDR2 (germline): MGHRA, YSYEKL. Findings and caveats of the study: Healthy vaccine recipients' vaccine-induced clones were almost all SARS-CoV-2 mono-reactive.

The repertoire was sequenced with immunoSEQ multiplex PCR; TCRdb's copy has only in-frame clones and lacks some. The sample includes 25,000 to 30,000 clones, 73% of them seen just once. Antigen-specific CD4+ T cells were expanded (with viral peptide pools) by the ViraFEST assay ahead of sequencing. The culture ran for approximately 10 days, and then CD4+ T cells were isolated. Two doses of either BNT162b2 or mRNA-1273 were given to each participant. This rearrangement joins TRBV4-1 to TRBJ1-1, with D tentatively TRBD1 (5 bases). This clonotype was sampled from a human donor who received a COVID-19 vaccine. Sequenced material: CD4+ T cells from PBMCs cultured with HCoV-NL63 spike peptides, taken after COVID-19 vaccination. This CDR3 is CASSQTGQGGTEAFF. The CDR3 bases are TGCGCCAGCAGCCAAACGGGGCAGGGCGGCACTGAAGCTTTCTTT.